This T cell receptor (beta chain) stems from a study of blood T cell repertoires in COVID-19. About the study: The origin of the acute and convalescent COVID-19 samples was the United States, Italy and Spain.

V shed 1 base and J shed 2 bases, with 10 bases lying between them. The CDR3 loop spans 14 amino acids. Per germline, CDR1 SGHRS and CDR2 YFSETQ. This clone was seen just once. Original methodology: It was from reference gene primer amplification that nucleated cell counts were estimated. Here immunoSEQ multiplex PCR was the method, and the copy in TCRdb shows in-frame clones only, minus some. V and J calls and clone size are as listed in that table; D and trimming were resolved from the DNA. The profile covers nearly 200,000 clones, with nearly 90% appearing a single time and 6.2% taken by the ten largest.

What was sequenced was peripheral blood. The chain recombines TRBV5-1 with TRBJ2-7; D is unclear. This clonotype was obtained from a woman between 40 and 50 years old who had recovered from COVID-19. CDR3 coding DNA: TGCGCCAGCAGCTTGCCCGACACCGCCTACGAGCAGTACTTC. Its protein is CASSLPDTAYEQYF.